This entry describes one T cell receptor beta chain. The data derive from a study of OX40 agonist ivuxolimab in advanced cancers. Study overall: Three patients got partial responses; one had hepatocellular carcinoma and two had cutaneous melanoma.

The assay was immunoSEQ multiplex PCR, and TCRdb's table has in-frame clones only and misses some. The data contain roughly 150,000 clones, 94% of them seen just once; the ten biggest clones take up under 0.4%. Here the sequenced sample was CD4+ or CD8+ T cells sorted from blood, taken in a trial of the OX40 agonist ivuxolimab. This clonotype originated in an adult with an advanced solid tumor such as melanoma, head and neck, liver or kidney cancer.

This CDR3 reads CASRPSGGRYNEQFF. The CDR3 nucleotides read TGTGCCAGCAGACCCAGTGGTGGCAGATACAATGAGCAGTTCTTC. The chain uses TRBV7-2 and TRBJ2-1, with D hard to call. The CDR3 spans 15 residues. Germline V gives CDR1 SGHTA, CDR2 FQGNSA. Trimming removed 6 bases from V and 4 bases from J, with 16 bases in between.